The 14 T cell receptor beta chains listed next were all sequenced from one sample in a study of monozygotic twins with inflammatory bowel disease. TCRdb reprocessed the 5' RACE reads and reports one entry per CDR3 protein, with no DNA. The sample's table shows more than 85,000 distinct CDR3 sequences. Material: blood. The receptors stem from a human donor with ulcerative colitis or Crohn's disease, or a healthy co-twin of an affected twin (not recorded which).

The chain is built from TRBV27 and TRBJ2-5; TCRdb names TRBD1, which stays unverified in the absence of DNA. Germline assignment: CDR1 MNHEY and CDR2 SMNVEV (reference sequence). The CDR3 is made up of 14 amino acids. The CDR3: CASSLGLQGETQYF.

J is TRBJ1-2 and V is TRBV11-3. Germline V gene lookup returns CDR1 SGHNT and CDR2 YENEEA. The CDR3 length is 13 residues. CDR3 sequence reads: CASSLAQTSSYTF.

This chain joins TRBV19 and TRBJ2-2; the TCRdb D gene call, TRBD1, has no DNA to confirm it. Germline V gene data show CDR1 as LNHDA and CDR2 as SQIVND (reference sequence). This CDR3 is 14 amino acids long. CDR3 sequence reads: CATAGTANTGELFF.

The chain uses TRBV20-1 and TRBJ1-1. The CDR3 totals 11 residues. The germline CDR1 and CDR2 sequences are DFQATT and SNEGSKA (reference sequence). This CDR3 reads CSAREVTEAFF.

V and J are TRBV27 and TRBJ1-1; the D call of TRBD1 rests on TCRdb alone, since no DNA is present to check it. Germline lookup yields CDR1 MNHEY and CDR2 SMNVEV (reference sequence). This CDR3 comprises 13 residues. CDR3: CASTFPGNTEAFF.

The chain uses TRBV28 and TRBJ1-3; no DNA is available, so the TRBD1 call from TCRdb remains unchecked. Germline-derived CDR1 and CDR2 are MDHEN and SYDVKM. This CDR3 contains 15 residues. The CDR3: CASRTPGGPGNTIYF.

This chain connects TRBV28 to TRBJ2-3; the D gene TCRdb calls, TRBD1, cannot be checked with no DNA. Germline V gene lookup returns CDR1 MDHEN and CDR2 SYDVKM. This CDR3 is 14 amino acids long. The CDR3 sequence is CASSWDSGADTQYF.

V and J are TRBV10-3 and TRBJ2-3; TCRdb gives TRBD2 as the D gene, but with no DNA this cannot be confirmed. This CDR3 region has 15 residues. Germline V CDR1 and CDR2: ENHRY, SYGVKD. The CDR3 sequence is CAIGKTSGRTDTQYF.

The chain uses TRBV7-9 and TRBJ1-2. The germline V gene has CDR1 SEHNR and CDR2 FQNEAQ (reference sequence). The CDR3 extends over 12 amino acids. The CDR3 loop is CASSGSNYGYTF.

V and J are TRBV6-1 and TRBJ1-2. The germline V gene encodes CDR1 MNHNS and CDR2 SASEGT. The CDR3 extends over 14 amino acids. The CDR3 region is CASSGVLPWGGYTF.

This chain links TRBV10-3 with TRBJ2-7. This CDR3 region has 15 residues. Germline V gives CDR1 ENHRY, CDR2 SYGVKD. The CDR3 is CAISAEMKGFHEQYF.

This sequence joins TRBV2 and TRBJ2-7; TCRdb indicates TRBD1, and absent DNA this call remains unverified. The V gene's germline CDR1 is SNHLY and CDR2 FYNNEI. The CDR3 contains 15 residues. CDR3 residues: CASSVRGPLSYEQYF.

V and J are TRBV10-3 and TRBJ1-2. CDR1 ENHRY and CDR2 SYGVKD come from the germline V gene. CDR3 length: 13 amino acids. This CDR3 reads CAIFAGVTYGYTF.

The V and J genes are TRBV11-2 and TRBJ2-2; TCRdb outputs TRBD2, but without DNA this stays unchecked. The CDR3 is 18 residues long. Germline-derived CDR1 and CDR2 are SGHAT and FQNNGV. The CDR3 sequence: CASSPGGWEGYNTGELFF.